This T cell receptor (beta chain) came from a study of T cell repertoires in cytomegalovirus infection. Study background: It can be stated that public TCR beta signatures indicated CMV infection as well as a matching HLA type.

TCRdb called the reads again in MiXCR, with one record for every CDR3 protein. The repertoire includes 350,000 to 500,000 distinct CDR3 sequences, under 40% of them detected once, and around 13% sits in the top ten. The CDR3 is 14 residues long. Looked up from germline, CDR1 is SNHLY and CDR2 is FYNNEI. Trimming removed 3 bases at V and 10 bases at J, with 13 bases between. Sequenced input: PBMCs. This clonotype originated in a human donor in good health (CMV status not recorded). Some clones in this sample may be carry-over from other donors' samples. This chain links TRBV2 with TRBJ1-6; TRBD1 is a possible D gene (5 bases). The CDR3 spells CASSDLSGRSPLHF. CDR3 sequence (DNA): TGTGCCAGCAGTGATTTGTCAGGGAGGTCACCCCTCCACTTT.